The 26 T cell receptor beta chains below all came from one sample that was sequenced in a study of identical twins. TCRdb passed the 5' RACE reads through MiXCR, listing each CDR3 protein once. The repertoire holds about 460,000 distinct CDR3 sequences, with 13% to 15% as singletons. Another study also made use of these data, one on yellow fever vaccine responses in identical twins.

Sequenced material: CD4+ T cells sorted from blood. The receptors originated from a woman aged 18-29 years in good health.

This rearrangement joins TRBV6-2 or TRBV6-3 to TRBJ2-7; 9 nucleotides match TRBD1. Germline assignment: CDR1 MNHEY and CDR2 SVGEGT. This CDR3 has 15 amino acids. J lost 5 bases, V lost 2 bases, and 7 bases had no gene match. In DNA, the CDR3 is TGTGCCAGCAGTTACGGTGGGACAGGGAGGAACGAGCAGTACTTC. Its translation: CASSYGGTGRNEQYF.

There are many counts of this clonotype. J is TRBJ2-7 and V is TRBV12-3 or TRBV12-4; TRBD2 matches 9 bases. The length of the CDR3 is 14 residues. The J segment lost 0 bases and the V segment lost 6 bases, leaving 3 bases of the junction unmatched. The CDR3 is CASRVSGGSYEQYF. CDR3 bases: TGTGCCAGCAGGGTTAGCGGGGGCTCCTACGAGCAGTACTTC.

This chain connects TRBV5-1 to TRBJ1-4; 8 nucleotides match TRBD1. Germline V gene lookup returns CDR1 SGHRS and CDR2 YFSETQ. The junction had 7 bases not matched to a gene; V was cut back by 3 bases and J by 6 bases. This CDR3 has 15 residues. CDR3 in DNA: TGCGCCAGCAGCTCGTTCGGGACAGGTCATGAAAAACTGTTTTTT. Translated: CASSSFGTGHEKLFF.

This clonotype was seen only a few times. J is TRBJ2-2 and V is TRBV6-2 or TRBV6-3, with 7 positions matching TRBD2. In germline, CDR1 is MNHEY, CDR2 SVGEGT. The CDR3 length is 15 residues. V lost 4 bases and J lost 6; bases outside the gene matches: 8. As DNA, the CDR3 is TGTGCCAGCAGTTCTGAGACTAGCTCCTCCGGGGAGCTGTTTTTT. Encoded protein: CASSSETSSSGELFF.

This clonotype has only a few counts. The chain employs TRBV11-2 and TRBJ2-5; D not resolved. V shed 5 bases and J shed 2 bases, with 6 bases lying between them. Germline V lookup: CDR1 SGHAT, CDR2 FQNNGV. The CDR3 has 12 amino acids. The CDR3 spells CASSAEQETQYF. In DNA form, the CDR3 reads TGTGCCAGCAGCGCAGAGCAAGAGACCCAGTACTTC.

This chain uses TRBV7-6 with TRBJ1-5, with 7 bases lining up with TRBD1. V lost 1 base, J lost 1 base, and 4 bases stayed unmatched. Germline CDR1 SGHVS, CDR2 FNYEAQ. The CDR3 runs to 16 residues. CDR3 protein: CASSLGPGQSNQPQHF. CDR3 DNA sequence: TGTGCCAGCAGCTTAGGTCCGGGACAGAGCAATCAGCCCCAGCATTTT.

This clonotype was seen ten or more times. The gene calls are TRBV4-3 and TRBJ2-3; 7 positions agree with TRBD1. Germline V gives CDR1 LGHNA, CDR2 YSLEER. Losses at the gene ends were 1 base for V and 2 bases for J; bases not matched to a gene: 3. The CDR3 contains 15 residues. The CDR3 reads CASSQAGTDTDTQYF. CDR3 in DNA: TGCGCCAGCAGCCAAGCCGGGACAGACACAGATACGCAGTATTTT.

This clonotype was observed many times. The chain is built from TRBV5-1 and TRBJ2-2; no clear D gene. V was shortened by 0 bases and J by 6 bases, with 15 bases between the two germline ends. Germline assignment: CDR1 SGHRS and CDR2 YFSETQ. This CDR3 contains 16 residues. For the CDR3, the DNA is TGCGCCAGCAGCTTGGACGGCCATCAGACTCCCGGGGAGCTGTTTTTT. Amino acid sequence: CASSLDGHQTPGELFF.

This clonotype was seen many times. The rearrangement links TRBV5-1 to TRBJ2-3, with D hard to call. Trimming took 4 bases from V and 0 from J, leaving 3 bases between them. The length of the CDR3 is 12 residues. Germline V gene lookup returns CDR1 SGHRS and CDR2 YFSETQ. CDR3 in amino acids: CASSGSTDTQYF. CDR3 sequence (DNA): TGCGCCAGCAGCGGTAGCACAGATACGCAGTATTTT.

This clonotype was seen at least ten times. CDR3 sequence reads: CASSLESTQGRHYGYTF. The CDR3 bases are TGTGCCAGCAGCCTCGAGTCTACACAGGGAAGACACTATGGCTACACCTTC. The chain is built from TRBV12-3 or TRBV12-4 and TRBJ1-2; possibly TRBD1 for D (6 bases). There are 17 residues in the CDR3. The germline V and J ends were trimmed by 6 bases and 3 bases, with 23 bases remaining between them.

The rearrangement joins TRBV6-2 or TRBV6-3 to TRBJ1-1, with D unclear. Germline values: CDR1 MNHEY, CDR2 SVGEGT. With 7 bases removed from V and 4 bases from J, the gap between germline ends came to 10 bases. The CDR3 runs to 12 residues. CDR3 sequence: CASNPPGTEAFF. The CDR3 bases are TGTGCCAGCAATCCACCGGGCACTGAAGCTTTCTTT.

V gene TRBV20-1 combines with J gene TRBJ2-1; 9 positions agree with TRBD1. Germline V gives CDR1 DFQATT, CDR2 SNEGSKA (reference sequence). The V and J ends lost 5 bases and 4 bases, in that order; junction bases with no gene match: 3. The CDR3 loop spans 13 amino acids. CDR3 protein: CSARDRAYNEQFF. Here the CDR3 DNA reads TGCAGTGCTCGGGACAGGGCATACAATGAGCAGTTCTTC.

V and J are TRBV7-2 and TRBJ2-1; 8 bases fit TRBD2. J was trimmed by 13 bases and V by 4 bases; bases with no gene match: 6. Germline V gene sequence: CDR1 SGHTA, CDR2 FQGNSA. This CDR3 region has 12 residues. CDR3 DNA sequence: TGTGCCAGCAGCTCGACTCGGGGGGGCCAGTTCTTC. It translates to CASSSTRGGQFF.

This clonotype was counted a few times. The V gene is TRBV28, the J gene TRBJ2-7; D is possibly TRBD1 or TRBD2 (7 bases each). The CDR3 has 17 residues. The V gene lost 3 bases and the J gene lost 4 bases, with 22 bases spanning the gap. Germline CDR1 MDHEN, CDR2 SYDVKM. CDR3 in amino acids: CASSLGLQGFKRYEQYF. The CDR3 DNA reads TGTGCCAGCAGTTTGGGACTACAGGGGTTTAAACGGTACGAGCAGTACTTC.

This chain joins TRBV5-5 and TRBJ2-1; 10 bases fit TRBD2. The length of the CDR3 is 18 residues. V trimming: 0 bases; J trimming: 6 bases; junction bases outside the gene matches: 12. Germline values: CDR1 SGHKS, CDR2 YYEKEE (reference sequence). This chain's CDR3 is CASSLVSGGPHRSNEQFF. The CDR3, as DNA: TGTGCCAGCAGCTTGGTTAGCGGGGGGCCCCACCGCTCCAATGAGCAGTTCTTC.

J is TRBJ2-5 and V is TRBV12-3 or TRBV12-4, with D possibly TRBD2 on 6 matching bases. This CDR3 contains 14 residues. The V end lost 3 bases, the J end lost 4 bases, and 12 bases lay between the germline ends. The CDR3 region is CASSFVQGGETQYF. In nucleotides, the CDR3 is TGTGCCAGCAGTTTCGTCCAGGGAGGAGAGACCCAGTACTTC.

This clonotype was picked up many times. The gene calls are TRBV6-5 and TRBJ2-1; tentatively, D is TRBD2 (6 bases). Germline V gene lookup returns CDR1 MNHEY and CDR2 SVGAGI. The V and J ends lost 4 bases and 1 base respectively, with 11 bases between them. This CDR3 contains 15 residues. For the CDR3, the DNA is TGTGCCAGCAGTTTAGGAGGGGCGTCCTACAATGAGCAGTTCTTC. Protein: CASSLGGASYNEQFF.

The V call is TRBV12-3 or TRBV12-4, the J call TRBJ2-2; weak D call: TRBD2 (6 bases). Trimming cost V 7 bases and J 4 bases, with 10 bases left between them. The length of the CDR3 is 13 residues. This chain's CDR3 is CASILGGTGELFF. As DNA, the CDR3 is TGTGCCAGCATCCTGGGGGGCACCGGGGAGCTGTTTTTT.

The V gene is TRBV4-1, the J gene TRBJ2-7; TRBD1 matches at 11 bases. The CDR3 is 17 amino acids. J lost 4 bases, V lost 3 bases, and 11 bases had no gene match. Germline-derived CDR1 and CDR2 are MGHRA and YSYEKL. The CDR3 coding sequence is TGCGCCAGCAGCCAGCCCCAGCAGGGGACAGGGGGATACGAGCAGTACTTC. As protein: CASSQPQQGTGGYEQYF.

There are a few counts of this clonotype. V is TRBV2 and J is TRBJ2-2; no firm D call. Germline lookup yields CDR1 SNHLY and CDR2 FYNNEI. CDR3 length: 15 amino acids. Deletions cut 3 bases from V and 6 bases from J, with 14 bases between. The CDR3 protein is CASSDFSYVAGELFF. CDR3 bases: TGTGCCAGCAGTGACTTTTCCTACGTAGCCGGGGAGCTGTTTTTT.

This clonotype has a count of ten or more. The rearrangement links TRBV24-1 to TRBJ1-2; D gene ambiguous. Germline CDR1 reads KGHDR; CDR2 reads SFDVKD. The V and J ends lost 4 bases and 0 bases respectively, with 11 bases between them. This CDR3 has 15 residues. The CDR3: CATSDPADPNYGYTF. In DNA, the CDR3 is TGTGCCACCAGTGACCCCGCGGACCCTAACTATGGCTACACCTTC.

V gene TRBV12-3 or TRBV12-4 combines with J gene TRBJ2-5, with a tentative D call TRBD1 (5 bases). The V gene lost 4 bases and the J gene lost 2 bases, with 11 bases spanning the gap. This CDR3 is built from 14 residues. CDR3 nucleotide sequence: TGTGCCAGCAGTTCTCAGACAGCTCAAGAGACCCAGTACTTC. Translation gives CASSSQTAQETQYF.

The chain is built from TRBV11-2 and TRBJ1-5, with TRBD1 as a possible D gene (5 bases). The CDR3 covers 17 residues. The germline V gene encodes CDR1 SGHAT and CDR2 FQNNGV. V was shortened by 5 bases and J by 0 bases, with 17 bases between the two germline ends. CDR3 in amino acids: CASSPGRGPASNQPQHF. DNA for the CDR3: TGTGCCAGCAGCCCTGGCCGGGGACCGGCTAGCAATCAGCCCCAGCATTTT.

The J gene is TRBJ2-1, the V gene TRBV11-3; D is tentatively TRBD1 or TRBD2 (6 bases each). Germline V lookup: CDR1 SGHNT, CDR2 YENEEA. Trimming removed 4 bases from V and 9 bases from J, with 16 bases in between. CDR3 length equals 14 residues. CDR3 region: CASSSRGGQGEQFF. The CDR3, as DNA: TGTGCCAGCAGCTCCCGAGGGGGGCAGGGTGAGCAGTTCTTC.

This clonotype was recorded at least ten times. The chain recombines TRBV6-5 with TRBJ1-2; a possible D gene is TRBD1 (6 bases). Germline V CDR1 and CDR2: MNHEY, SVGAGI. Trimming cost V 8 bases and J 6 bases, with 19 bases left between them. The CDR3 has 14 amino acids. The CDR3 loop is CASSSRQVRHGYTF. CDR3 in DNA: TGTGCCAGCTCTTCGAGACAGGTTCGGCATGGCTACACCTTC.

This clonotype appeared a few times. The V and J genes are TRBV24-1 and TRBJ2-2, with D uncertain. With 3 bases removed from V and 1 base from J, the gap between germline ends came to 2 bases. This CDR3 comprises 13 residues. The V gene's germline CDR1 is KGHDR and CDR2 SFDVKD. The CDR3 nucleotides read TGTGCCACCAGTGATCAGAACACCGGGGAGCTGTTTTTT. Amino acids: CATSDQNTGELFF.